This T cell receptor (beta chain) was profiled in a study of CD8 T cells in ankylosing spondylitis. Overall study results and limits: Ankylosing spondylitis blood seemed to carry a telltale TCR beta motif made of roughly 8 highly homologous variants. Earlier work had already found some motif variants in reactive arthritis synovial fluid and blood. The clones that were linked to disease were reported to be significantly enriched in matched synovial fluid samples from ankylosing spondylitis patients. A CD8+ phenotype characterized the disease-linked clones, which were relatively rare in peripheral blood.

Making the TCR beta libraries involved quantitative 5'-RACE with molecular barcodes. TCRdb re-analysed the 5' RACE reads in MiXCR, keeping a single row per CDR3 protein. In the table there are 100,000 to 150,000 distinct CDR3 sequences, over 15% of which are singletons. Germline-derived CDR1 and CDR2 are SQVTM and ANQGSEA. The V end lost 4 bases, the J end lost 5 bases, and 9 bases lay between the germline ends. This CDR3 has 12 amino acids. Of note for this clonotype: The antigen remains undetermined.

This TCR was recovered from a male donor with ankylosing spondylitis. The J gene is TRBJ2-1, the V gene TRBV29-1, with unresolved D. Sequencing used blood, either unsorted or a sorted T cell fraction (not recorded which). CDR3 nucleotide sequence: TGCAGCGTTGTCCGACTTCACAATGAGCAGTTCTTC. Its protein product is CSVVRLHNEQFF.